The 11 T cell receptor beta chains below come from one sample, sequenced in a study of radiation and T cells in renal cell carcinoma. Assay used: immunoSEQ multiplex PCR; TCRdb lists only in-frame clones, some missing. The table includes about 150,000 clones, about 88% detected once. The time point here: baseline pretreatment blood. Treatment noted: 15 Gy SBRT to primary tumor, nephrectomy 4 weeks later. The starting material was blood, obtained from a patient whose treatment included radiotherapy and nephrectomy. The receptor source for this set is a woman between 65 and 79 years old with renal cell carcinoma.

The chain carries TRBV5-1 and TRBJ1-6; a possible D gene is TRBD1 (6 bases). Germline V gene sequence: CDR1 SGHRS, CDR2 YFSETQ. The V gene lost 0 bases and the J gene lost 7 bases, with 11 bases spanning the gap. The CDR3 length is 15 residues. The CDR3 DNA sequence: TGCGCCAGCAGCTTGGCTAGGGGGGGGAATTCACCCCTCCACTTT. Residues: CASSLARGGNSPLHF.

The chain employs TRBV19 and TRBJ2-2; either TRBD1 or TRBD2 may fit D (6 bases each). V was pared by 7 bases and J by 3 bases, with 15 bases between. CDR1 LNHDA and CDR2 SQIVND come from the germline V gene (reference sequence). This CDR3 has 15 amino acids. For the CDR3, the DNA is TGTGCCAGTATAGGAGGGGGAACCCACACCGGGGAGCTGTTTTTT. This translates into CASIGGGTHTGELFF. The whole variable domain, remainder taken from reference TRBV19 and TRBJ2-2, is DGGITQSPKYLFRKEGQNVTLSCEQNLNHDAMYWYRQDPGQGLRLIYYSQIVNDFQKGDIAEGYSVSREKKESFPLTVTSAQKNPTAFYLCASIGGGTHTGELFFGEGSRLTVL.

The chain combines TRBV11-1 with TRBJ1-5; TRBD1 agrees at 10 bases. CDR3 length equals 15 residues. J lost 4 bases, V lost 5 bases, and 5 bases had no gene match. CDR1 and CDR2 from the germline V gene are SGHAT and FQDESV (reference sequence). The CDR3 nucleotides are TGTGCCAGCAGCGCCGGGACAGGGGATAATCAGCCCCAGCATTTT. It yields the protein CASSAGTGDNQPQHF.

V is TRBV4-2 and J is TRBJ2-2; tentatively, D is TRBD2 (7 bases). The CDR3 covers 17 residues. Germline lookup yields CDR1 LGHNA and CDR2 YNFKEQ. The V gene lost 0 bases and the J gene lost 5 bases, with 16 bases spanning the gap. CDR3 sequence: CASSQDRGARGTGELFF. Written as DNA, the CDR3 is TGTGCCAGCAGCCAAGATCGGGGGGCAAGGGGAACCGGGGAGCTGTTTTTT.

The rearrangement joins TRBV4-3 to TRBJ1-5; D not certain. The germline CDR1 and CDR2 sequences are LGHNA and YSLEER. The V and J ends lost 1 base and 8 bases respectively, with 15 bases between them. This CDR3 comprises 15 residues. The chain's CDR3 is CASSQASDGSKPQHF. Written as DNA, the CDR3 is TGCGCCAGCAGCCAAGCTTCGGACGGTTCGAAGCCCCAGCATTTT.

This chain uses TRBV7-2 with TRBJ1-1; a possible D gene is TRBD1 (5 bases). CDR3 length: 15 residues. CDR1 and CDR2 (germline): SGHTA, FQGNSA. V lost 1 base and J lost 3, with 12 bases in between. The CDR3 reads CASSLGAGSDTEAFF. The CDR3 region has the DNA TGTGCCAGCAGCTTAGGGGCAGGGTCGGACACTGAAGCTTTCTTT.

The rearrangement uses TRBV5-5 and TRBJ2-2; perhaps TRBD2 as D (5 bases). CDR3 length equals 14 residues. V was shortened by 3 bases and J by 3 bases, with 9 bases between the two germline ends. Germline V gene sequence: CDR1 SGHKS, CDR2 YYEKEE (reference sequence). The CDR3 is CASSSGIYTGELFF. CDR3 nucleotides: TGTGCCAGCAGCTCCGGGATTTACACCGGGGAGCTGTTTTTT.

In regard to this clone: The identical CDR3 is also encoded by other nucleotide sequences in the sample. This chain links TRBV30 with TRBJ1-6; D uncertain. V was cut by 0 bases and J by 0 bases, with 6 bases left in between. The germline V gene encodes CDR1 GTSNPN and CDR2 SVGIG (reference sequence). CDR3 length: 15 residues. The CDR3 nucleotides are TGTGCCTGGAGTGTAGGGAGCTCCTATAATTCACCCCTCCACTTT. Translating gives CAWSVGSSYNSPLHF.

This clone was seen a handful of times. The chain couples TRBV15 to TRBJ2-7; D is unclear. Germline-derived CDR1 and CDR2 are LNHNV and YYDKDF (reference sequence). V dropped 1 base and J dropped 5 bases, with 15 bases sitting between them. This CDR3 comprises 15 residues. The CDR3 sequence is CATSRAGPSRDEQYF. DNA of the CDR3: TGTGCCACCAGCAGAGCTGGTCCCTCAAGGGACGAGCAGTACTTC.

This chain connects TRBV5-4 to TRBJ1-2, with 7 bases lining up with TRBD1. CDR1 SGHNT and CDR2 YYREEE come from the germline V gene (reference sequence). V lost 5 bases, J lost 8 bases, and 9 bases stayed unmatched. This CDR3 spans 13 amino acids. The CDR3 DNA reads TGTGCCAGCAGTCCCACAGGGGAAGACGGCTACACCTTC. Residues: CASSPTGEDGYTF. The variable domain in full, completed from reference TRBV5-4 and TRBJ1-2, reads ETGVTQSPTHLIKTRGQQVTLRCSSQSGHNTVSWYQQALGQGPQFIFQYYREEENGRGNFPPRFSGLQFPNYSSELNVNALELDDSALYLCASSPTGEDGYTFGSGTRLTVV.

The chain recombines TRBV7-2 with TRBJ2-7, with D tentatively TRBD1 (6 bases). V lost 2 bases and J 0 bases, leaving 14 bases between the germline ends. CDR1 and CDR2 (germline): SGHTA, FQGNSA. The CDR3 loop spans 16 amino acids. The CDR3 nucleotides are TGTGCCAGCAGCTTAAGTCCGGGACAAAGCTCCTACGAGCAGTACTTC. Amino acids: CASSLSPGQSSYEQYF. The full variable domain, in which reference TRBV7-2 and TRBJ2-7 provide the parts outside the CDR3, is GAGVSQSPSNKVTEKGKDVELRCDPISGHTALYWYRQSLGQGLEFLIYFQGNSAPDKSGLPSDRFSAERTGGSVSTLTIQRTQQEDSAVYLCASSLSPGQSSYEQYFGPGTRLTVT.